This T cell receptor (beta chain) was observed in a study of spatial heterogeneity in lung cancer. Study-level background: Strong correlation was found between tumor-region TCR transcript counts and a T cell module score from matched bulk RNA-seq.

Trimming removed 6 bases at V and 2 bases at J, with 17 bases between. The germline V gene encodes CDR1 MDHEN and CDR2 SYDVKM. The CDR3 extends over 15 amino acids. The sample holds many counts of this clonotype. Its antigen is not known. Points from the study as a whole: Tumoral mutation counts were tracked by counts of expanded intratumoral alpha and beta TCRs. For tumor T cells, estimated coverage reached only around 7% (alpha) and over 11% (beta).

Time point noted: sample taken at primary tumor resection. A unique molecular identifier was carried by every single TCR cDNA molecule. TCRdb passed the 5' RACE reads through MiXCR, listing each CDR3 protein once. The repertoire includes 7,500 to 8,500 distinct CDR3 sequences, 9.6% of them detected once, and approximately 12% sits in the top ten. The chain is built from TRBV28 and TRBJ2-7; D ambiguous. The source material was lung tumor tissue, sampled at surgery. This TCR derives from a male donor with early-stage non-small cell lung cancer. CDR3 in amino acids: CASSLDPFAAYEQYF. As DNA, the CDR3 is TGTGCCAGCAGCCTCGACCCTTTTGCAGCCTACGAGCAGTACTTC.